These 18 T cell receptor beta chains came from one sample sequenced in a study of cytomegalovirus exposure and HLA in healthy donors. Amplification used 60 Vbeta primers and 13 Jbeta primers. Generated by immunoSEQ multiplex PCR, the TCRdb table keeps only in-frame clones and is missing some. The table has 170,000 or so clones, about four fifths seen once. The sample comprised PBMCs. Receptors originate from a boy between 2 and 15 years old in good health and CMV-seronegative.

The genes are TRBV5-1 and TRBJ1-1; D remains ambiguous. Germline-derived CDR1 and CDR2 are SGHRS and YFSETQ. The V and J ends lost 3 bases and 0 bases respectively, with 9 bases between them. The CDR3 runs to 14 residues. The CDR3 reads CASSYGSLNTEAFF. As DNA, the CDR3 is TGCGCCAGCAGCTACGGGTCTTTGAACACTGAAGCTTTCTTT.

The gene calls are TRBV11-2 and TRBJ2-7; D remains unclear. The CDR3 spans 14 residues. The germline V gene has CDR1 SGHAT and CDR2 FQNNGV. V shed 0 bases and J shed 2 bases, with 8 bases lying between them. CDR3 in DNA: TGTGCCAGCAGCTTAGACAGGCGCCCCTACGAGCAGTACTTC. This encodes CASSLDRRPYEQYF.

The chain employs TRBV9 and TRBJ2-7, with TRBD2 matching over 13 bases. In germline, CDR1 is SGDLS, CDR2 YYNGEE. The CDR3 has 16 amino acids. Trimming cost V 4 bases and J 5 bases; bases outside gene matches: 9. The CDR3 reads CASSSRLAGGGNEQYF. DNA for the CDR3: TGTGCCAGCAGCTCCCGACTAGCGGGAGGCGGGAACGAGCAGTACTTC.

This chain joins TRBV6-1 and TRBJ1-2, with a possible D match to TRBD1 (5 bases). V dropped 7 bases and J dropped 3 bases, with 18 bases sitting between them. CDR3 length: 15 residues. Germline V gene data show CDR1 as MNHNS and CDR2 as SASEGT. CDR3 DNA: TGTGCCAGCACTCAGGCCGCAGGGATGTACTATGGCTACACCTTC. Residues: CASTQAAGMYYGYTF.

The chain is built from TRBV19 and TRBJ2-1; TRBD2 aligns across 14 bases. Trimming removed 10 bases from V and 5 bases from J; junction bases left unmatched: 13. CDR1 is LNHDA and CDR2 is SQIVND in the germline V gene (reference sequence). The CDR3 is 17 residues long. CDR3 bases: TGTGCCACTAATGGACTAGCGGGAGGCCTGACAAACAATGAGCAGTTCTTC. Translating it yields CATNGLAGGLTNNEQFF.

The CDR3 DNA sequence: TGTGCCAGCGGCTTACAGGGGAAGGTTGCAGATACGCAGTATTTT. Translation gives CASGLQGKVADTQYF. The gene calls are TRBV2 and TRBJ2-3; the match to TRBD1 covers 7 bases. V shed 8 bases, J shed 4 bases, and the junction held 12 bases outside the gene matches. In germline, CDR1 is SNHLY, CDR2 FYNNEI. The CDR3 loop spans 15 amino acids.

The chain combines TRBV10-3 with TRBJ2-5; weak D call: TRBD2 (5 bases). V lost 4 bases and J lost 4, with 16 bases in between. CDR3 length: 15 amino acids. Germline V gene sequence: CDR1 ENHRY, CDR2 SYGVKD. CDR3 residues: CAISGGAVEAETQYF. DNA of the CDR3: TGTGCCATCAGTGGGGGAGCGGTGGAGGCAGAGACCCAGTACTTC.

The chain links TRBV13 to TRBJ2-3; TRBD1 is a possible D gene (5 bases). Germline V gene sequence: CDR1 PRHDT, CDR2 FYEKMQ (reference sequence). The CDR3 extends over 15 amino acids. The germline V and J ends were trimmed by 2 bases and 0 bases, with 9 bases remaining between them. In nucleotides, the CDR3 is TGTGCCAGCAGCTTAAGAGACAGAAGCACAGATACGCAGTATTTT. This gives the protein CASSLRDRSTDTQYF.

The DNA for the CDR3 is TGTGCCAGCAGCGGGACAGGGGCCGCAGATACGCAGTATTTT. It is translated as CASSGTGAADTQYF. The gene calls are TRBV21-1 and TRBJ2-3; the listed D gene, TRBD1, was not tested against the DNA. TRBV21-1 represents a pseudogene. This CDR3 contains 14 residues.

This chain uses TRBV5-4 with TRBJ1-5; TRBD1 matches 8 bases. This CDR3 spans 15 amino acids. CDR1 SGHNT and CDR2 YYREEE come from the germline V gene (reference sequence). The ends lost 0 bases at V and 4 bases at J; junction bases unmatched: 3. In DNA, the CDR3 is TGTGCCAGCAGCTTGGCGGGACAGGAGAATCAGCCCCAGCATTTT. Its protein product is CASSLAGQENQPQHF.

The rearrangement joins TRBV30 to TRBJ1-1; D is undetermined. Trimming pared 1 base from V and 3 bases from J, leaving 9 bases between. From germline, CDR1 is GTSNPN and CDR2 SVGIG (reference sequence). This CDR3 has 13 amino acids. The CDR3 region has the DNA TGTGCCTGGAGTGCACGGGGAGACACTGAAGCTTTCTTT. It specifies CAWSARGDTEAFF.

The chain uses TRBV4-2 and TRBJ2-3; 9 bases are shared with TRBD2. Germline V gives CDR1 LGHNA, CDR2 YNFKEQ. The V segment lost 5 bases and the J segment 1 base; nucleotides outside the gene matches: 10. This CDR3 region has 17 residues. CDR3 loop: CASSGSGRTPGTDTQYF. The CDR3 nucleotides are TGTGCCAGCAGCGGGAGCGGGAGGACCCCTGGCACAGATACGCAGTATTTT.

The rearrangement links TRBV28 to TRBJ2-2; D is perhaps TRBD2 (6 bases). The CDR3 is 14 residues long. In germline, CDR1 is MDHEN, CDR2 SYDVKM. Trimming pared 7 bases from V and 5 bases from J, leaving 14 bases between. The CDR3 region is CASILSGGTGELFF. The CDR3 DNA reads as TGTGCCAGCATCCTTAGTGGGGGGACCGGGGAGCTGTTTTTT. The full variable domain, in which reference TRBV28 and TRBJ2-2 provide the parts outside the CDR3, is DVKVTQSSRYLVKRTGEKVFLECVQDMDHENMFWYRQDPGLGLRLIYFSYDVKMKEKGDIPEGYSVSREKKERFSLILESASTNQTSMYLCASILSGGTGELFFGEGSRLTVL.

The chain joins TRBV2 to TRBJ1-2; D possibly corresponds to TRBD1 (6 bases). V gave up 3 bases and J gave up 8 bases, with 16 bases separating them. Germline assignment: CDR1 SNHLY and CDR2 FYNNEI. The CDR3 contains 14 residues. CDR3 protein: CASSEMGGPGGYTF. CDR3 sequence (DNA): TGTGCCAGCAGTGAGATGGGGGGGCCCGGGGGCTACACCTTC.

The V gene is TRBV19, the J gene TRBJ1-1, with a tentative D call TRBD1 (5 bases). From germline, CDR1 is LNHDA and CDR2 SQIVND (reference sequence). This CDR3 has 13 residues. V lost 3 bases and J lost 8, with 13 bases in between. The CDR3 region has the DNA TGTGCCAGTAGTATGGGTCAGGGAGGGGAAGCTTTCTTT. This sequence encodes CASSMGQGGEAFF.

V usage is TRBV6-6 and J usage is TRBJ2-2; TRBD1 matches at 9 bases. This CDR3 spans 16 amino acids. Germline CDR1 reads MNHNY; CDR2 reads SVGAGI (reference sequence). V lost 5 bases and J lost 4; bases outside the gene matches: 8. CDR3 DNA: TGTGCCAGCAGTCTGTGGACAGGGGAAATCACCGGGGAGCTGTTTTTT. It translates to CASSLWTGEITGELFF.

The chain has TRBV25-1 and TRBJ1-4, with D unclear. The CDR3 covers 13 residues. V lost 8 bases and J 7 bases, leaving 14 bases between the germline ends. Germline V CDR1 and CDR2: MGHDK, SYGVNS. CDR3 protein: CASSRRRAEKLFF. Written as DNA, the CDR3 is TGTGCCAGCTCCCGGAGGAGGGCTGAAAAACTGTTTTTT.

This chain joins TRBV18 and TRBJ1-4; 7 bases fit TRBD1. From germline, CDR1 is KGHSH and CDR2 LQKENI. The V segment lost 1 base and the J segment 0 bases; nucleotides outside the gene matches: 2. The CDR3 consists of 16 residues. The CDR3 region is CASSPRGGATNEKLFF. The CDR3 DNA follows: TGTGCCAGCTCACCACGAGGGGGCGCAACTAATGAAAAACTGTTTTTT.